This TCR beta chain was sequenced during a study of shared clonotypes between healthy human individuals. Cells designated naive CD8 were CD45RO-negative and were positively selected for CCR7, with terminally differentiated effector memory CD45RA+ cells excluded. TCRdb's table, derived via immunoSEQ multiplex PCR, lists solely in-frame clones and lacks some. This table has hundreds of thousands of clones, 80% to 95% appearing once. The CDR3 loop spans 16 amino acids. Looked up from germline, CDR1 is MNHEY and CDR2 is SMNVEV (reference sequence). Trimming cost V 6 bases and J 2 bases; bases outside gene matches: 11.

This clonotype was obtained from a young man in good health. This chain connects TRBV27 to TRBJ2-7; TRBD2 agrees at 9 bases. What was sequenced was naive CD8+ T cells sorted from blood. In nucleotides, the CDR3 is TGTGCCAGCAGACTGAGCGGGGCTAGCGGGACCTACGAGCAGTACTTC. It encodes CASRLSGASGTYEQYF.